Below, 14 T cell receptor beta chains from the same sample are listed, as sequenced in a study of T cells in Graves' hyperthyroidism and ophthalmopathy. Amplification targeted TCR beta CDR3 regions from RNA transcripts. RT-PCR in the first round (using the HTBI primer set) targeted the TCR CDR3. TCRdb reprocessed the multiplex PCR reads via MiXCR and lists one record per CDR3 protein. The sample consists of approximately 560,000 distinct CDR3 sequences, under 60% of them appearing once. The sequencing sample was made of peripheral blood or thyroid tissue (not recorded which). The receptors shown here come from a woman aged 18 to 35 with Graves' hyperthyroidism.

This clonotype was seen only a few times. The chain combines TRBV6-1 with TRBJ1-2, with 8 bases fitting TRBD1. Germline V gene data show CDR1 as MNHNS and CDR2 as SASEGT. This CDR3 is 14 amino acids long. V trimming: 5 bases; J trimming: 4 bases; junction bases outside the gene matches: 6. The CDR3 nucleotides read TGTGCCAGCAGTCCTTGGGACAGGTCCTATGGCTACACCTTC. This sequence encodes CASSPWDRSYGYTF.

The CDR3 sequence is CSVERVRETQHF. The CDR3 nucleotides are TGCAGCGTTGAAAGGGTTAGGGAGACCCAGCATTTT. V gene TRBV29-1 combines with J gene TRBJ1-5; the D is unclear. CDR3 length equals 12 residues. The V gene's germline CDR1 is SQVTM and CDR2 ANQGSEA. Trimming shortened V by 2 bases and J by 11 bases, and 13 bases separated the two germline ends. Filled out from reference TRBV29-1 and TRBJ1-5, the complete variable domain reads SAVISQKPSRDICQRGTSLTIQCQVDSQVTMMFWYRQQPGQSLTLIATANQGSEATYESGFVIDKFPISRPNLTFSTLTVSNMSPEDSSIYLCSVERVRETQHFGDGTRLSIL.

A remark on this clonotype: Relative to the germline gene, one junction end is altered; a read error may explain this. The chain couples TRBV2 to TRBJ2-7, with D perhaps TRBD1 (5 bases). The V gene's germline CDR1 is SNHLY and CDR2 FYNNEI. CDR3 length: 11 amino acids. The CDR3, as DNA: TGTGCCAGCACAATGAACTACGAGACAGACTTC. It is translated as CASTMNYETDF. The entire variable domain, with the rest obtained from reference TRBV2 and TRBJ2-7, is as follows: EPEVTQTPSHQVTQMGQEVILRCVPISNHLYFYWYRQILGQKVEFLVSFYNNEISEKSEIFDDQFSVERPDGSNFTLKIRSTKLEDSAMYFCASTMNYETDFGPGTRLTVT.

This clonotype was seen ten or more times. V gene TRBV15 combines with J gene TRBJ2-7; the D is unclear. Trimming removed 1 base at V and 0 bases at J, with 7 bases between. Germline CDR1 reads LNHNV; CDR2 reads YYDKDF (reference sequence). The CDR3 loop spans 14 amino acids. The CDR3 here is CATSRVESSYEQYF. DNA of the CDR3: TGTGCCACCAGCAGAGTCGAGAGCTCCTACGAGCAGTACTTC.

In this sample, this clonotype turned up once. The junction does not match germline at one end; this may be a read error. V usage is TRBV7-9 and J usage is TRBJ1-1; weak D call: TRBD1 (5 bases). Germline CDR1 reads SEHNR; CDR2 reads FQNEAQ (reference sequence). The CDR3 totals 16 residues. CDR3 nucleotide sequence: TGTGTCAGCAGCTTAGCGCGCCAGGGCGATGGGGCTGAAGCTTTCTTT. It codes for CVSSLARQGDGAEAFF.

This clonotype appeared a single time. V usage is TRBV29-1 and J usage is TRBJ1-4; D unclear. Looked up from germline, CDR1 is SQVTM and CDR2 is ANQGSEA. V was shortened by 8 bases and J by 5 bases, with 15 bases between the two germline ends. CDR3 length equals 13 residues. The CDR3 spells CSQPWASNEKLFF. In nucleotides, the CDR3 is TGCAGCCAACCCTGGGCGTCGAATGAAAAACTGTTTTTT.

This clonotype has at least ten counts. The genes are TRBV7-9 and TRBJ1-4; 9 nucleotides match TRBD1. Unmatched junction bases numbered 10, after V lost 3 bases and J lost 8 bases. The CDR3 extends over 16 amino acids. Germline CDR1 is SEHNR and CDR2 is FQNEAQ (reference sequence). This CDR3 is CASSFLPDRGDEKLFF. The CDR3 DNA reads TGTGCCAGCAGCTTCCTCCCCGACAGGGGGGACGAAAAACTGTTTTTT.

In regard to this clonotype: One junction end disagrees with the germline gene, perhaps due to a read error. The gene calls are TRBV29-1 and TRBJ1-1; 7 positions agree with TRBD1. The CDR3 sequence is 16 residues long. Germline-derived CDR1 and CDR2 are SQVTM and ANQGSEA. DNA of the CDR3: TGCAGCGTTCCTAGGACAGGCCGACGGGCGAACACTGAAGCCTCCTTT. Amino acids: CSVPRTGRRANTEASF.

Notes on this clonotype: Germline and junction disagree at one end, which may indicate a read error. The chain uses TRBV2 and TRBJ2-5; the match to TRBD2 covers 13 bases. Germline V lookup: CDR1 SNHLY, CDR2 FYNNEI. The CDR3 is 16 residues long. Here the CDR3 DNA reads TGCGCCAGCAGCTTCCAACTAGCGGGAGGGAGAGAGACCCAGTACTTC. It yields the protein CASSFQLAGGRETQYF.

The chain employs TRBV2 and TRBJ2-7, with a weak D call TRBD1 (5 bases). V lost 6 bases and J lost 4, with 16 bases in between. The germline CDR1 and CDR2 sequences are SNHLY and FYNNEI. This CDR3 has 14 amino acids. CDR3 in amino acids: CASSLHTGYYEQYF. CDR3 sequence (DNA): TGTGCCAGCAGCCTACACACAGGTTATTACGAGCAGTACTTC.

With regard to this clonotype: A read error is possible here, since a much larger clone lies one base away. This rearrangement joins TRBV2 to TRBJ2-5; a weak D match, TRBD1 (6 bases). Germline-derived CDR1 and CDR2 are SNHLY and FYNNEI. This CDR3 region has 14 residues. The CDR3 DNA follows: TGTGCCGGCAGCCCCTCACAGGGAGAAGAGACCCAGTACTTC. Protein: CAGSPSQGEETQYF.

The V gene is TRBV25-1, the J gene TRBJ1-1; no clear D. Germline assignment: CDR1 MGHDK and CDR2 SYGVNS. The V and J ends lost 7 bases and 4 bases respectively, with 13 bases between them. The CDR3 loop spans 13 amino acids. CDR3 in amino acids: CASIRSRGTEAFF. CDR3 coding DNA: TGTGCCAGCATTAGATCACGGGGCACTGAAGCTTTCTTT.

This clonotype was recorded a few times. The chain carries TRBV12-3 or TRBV12-4 and TRBJ2-5; D is perhaps TRBD1 or TRBD2 (5 bases each). V shed 7 bases and J shed 7 bases, with 13 bases lying between them. The CDR3 contains 12 residues. In DNA form, the CDR3 reads TGTGCCAGCAAGGGACCCTGGGGGACCCAGTACTTC. It specifies CASKGPWGTQYF.

This clonotype was observed a handful of times. V gene TRBV12-3 or TRBV12-4 combines with J gene TRBJ1-3; TRBD1 is a possible D gene (5 bases). With 4 bases removed from V and 0 bases from J, the gap between germline ends came to 13 bases. The CDR3 runs 16 residues. The CDR3 here is CASSSPGRHSGNTIYF. The CDR3 bases are TGTGCCAGCAGTTCACCGGGACGGCACTCTGGAAACACCATATATTTT.